The 15 T cell receptor beta chains in this list originate from one sample, sequenced in a study of patients with pleural tuberculosis. TCRdb reprocessed the reads with MiXCR, giving one entry per CDR3 protein. The sample carries 25,000 to 30,000 distinct CDR3 sequences, roughly 18% recorded once. Sequenced sample: peripheral blood. Every receptor here comes from a human donor with pleural tuberculosis.

This clonotype was counted at least ten times. This rearrangement joins TRBV20-1 to TRBJ2-5; tentatively, D is TRBD2 (5 bases). V was shortened by 2 bases and J by 5 bases, with 12 bases between the two germline ends. This CDR3 is 13 amino acids long. Germline V CDR1 and CDR2: DFQATT, SNEGSKA (reference sequence). The CDR3 region has the DNA TGCAGTGCTAGACTCCCCGCGGGCGAGACCCAGTACTTC. This encodes CSARLPAGETQYF.

This clonotype was seen at least ten times. The rearrangement uses TRBV7-8 and TRBJ1-1; 8 nucleotides align to TRBD1. CDR1 and CDR2 (germline): SGHVS, FQNEAQ. With 5 bases clipped from V and 4 bases from J, the junction kept 9 bases outside the gene matches. The CDR3 runs to 15 residues. The DNA for the CDR3 is TGTGCCAGCAGCCGCACCCTGGGACAGGCCACTGAAGCTTTCTTT. Its protein is CASSRTLGQATEAFF.

Turning to this clonotype: A much larger clone lies one base from this, so it may be a read error. V usage is TRBV9 and J usage is TRBJ2-3; the D call may be TRBD1 or TRBD2 (5 bases each). CDR3 length equals 14 residues. Germline loops: CDR1 SGDLS, CDR2 YYNGEE. The germline V and J ends were trimmed by 5 bases and 2 bases, with 12 bases remaining between them. The CDR3 loop reads CASRGRGSTDTQYF. The CDR3 DNA follows: TGTGCCAGCAGGGGACGGGGCTCCACAGATACGCAGTATTTT.

This clonotype came up many times. The chain joins TRBV10-3 to TRBJ2-1; a possible D gene is TRBD1 (5 bases). CDR3 length equals 13 residues. The ends were cut back, 5 bases at V and 5 bases at J, with 10 bases in the middle. Germline-derived CDR1 and CDR2 are ENHRY and SYGVKD. The CDR3 reads CAISTDSDNEQFF. For the CDR3, the DNA is TGTGCCATCAGTACCGACAGTGACAATGAGCAGTTCTTC.

This clonotype was seen repeatedly, ten times or more. A much larger clone is a single base away; this may be a read error. The chain uses TRBV7-9 and TRBJ1-1; D remains unclear. Germline CDR1 reads SEHNR; CDR2 reads FQNEAQ (reference sequence). The CDR3 is made up of 13 amino acids. As DNA, the CDR3 is TGTGCCGGCAGCTTTTACCAGAACACTGAAGCTTTCTTT. It specifies CAGSFYQNTEAFF. Together with reference TRBV7-9 and TRBJ1-1, the CDR3 gives the full variable domain: DTGVSQNPRHKITKRGQNVTFRCDPISEHNRLYWYRQTLGQGPEFLTYFQNEAQLEKSRLLSDRFSAERPKGSFSTLEIQRTEQGDSAMYLCAGSFYQNTEAFFGQGTRLTVV.

The sample holds many counts of this clonotype. The chain combines TRBV15 with TRBJ2-5; 8 bases map to TRBD2. The CDR3 loop spans 15 amino acids. CDR1 and CDR2 (germline): LNHNV, YYDKDF (reference sequence). The V gene end was trimmed by 1 base and the J gene end by 2 bases; junction bases not matched to a gene: 3. The CDR3 DNA is TGTGCCACCAGCAGAGTCGGGAGGGGACAAGAGACCCAGTACTTC. It encodes CATSRVGRGQETQYF.

V and J are TRBV7-2 and TRBJ2-7, with TRBD1 identical over 7 bases. After removal of 5 bases from V and 3 bases from J, the junction contained 13 bases not matched to a gene. The CDR3 runs 16 residues. Germline V lookup: CDR1 SGHTA, CDR2 FQGNSA. CDR3 loop: CASSQPGRGFHYEQYF. The CDR3 bases are TGTGCCAGCAGCCAACCGGGCAGGGGGTTCCACTACGAGCAGTACTTC.

This clonotype was counted at least ten times. The chain employs TRBV27 and TRBJ2-1; D possibly corresponds to TRBD2 (6 bases). V was trimmed by 2 bases and J by 5 bases, leaving 16 bases between them. The CDR3 length is 16 residues. From germline, CDR1 is MNHEY and CDR2 SMNVEV (reference sequence). The CDR3 DNA reads as TGTGCCAGCAGTTTAGCGGGCGGGATGGCCCACAATGAGCAGTTCTTC. Translation gives CASSLAGGMAHNEQFF.

The rearrangement joins TRBV7-6 to TRBJ2-5; TRBD2 agrees at 8 bases. Germline V lookup: CDR1 SGHVS, CDR2 FNYEAQ. The CDR3 runs to 14 residues. CDR3 in amino acids: CASGPRSGGQTQYF. CDR3 sequence (DNA): TGTGCGAGCGGCCCCCGGAGCGGGGGACAAACCCAGTACTTC.

The sample holds many counts of this clonotype. A read error may be the cause here, since a much bigger clone is one base away. The V call is TRBV20-1, the J call TRBJ1-2, with 10 bases aligning to TRBD1. The CDR3 is made up of 13 amino acids. Germline CDR1 DFQATT, CDR2 SNEGSKA (reference sequence). For the CDR3, the DNA is TGCAGTGCTAGCCTGGACAGGGGGTATGGCTACGCCTTC. Translating gives CSASLDRGYGYAF.

This clonotype has a count of ten or more. The CDR3 protein is CATSRDLAQETQYF. For the CDR3, the DNA is TGTGCCACCAGCAGAGATCTGGCACAAGAGACCCAGTACTTC. J is TRBJ2-5 and V is TRBV15; D gene uncertain. There are 14 residues in the CDR3. V lost 0 bases and J lost 2, with 7 bases in between. Germline lookup yields CDR1 LNHNV and CDR2 YYDKDF (reference sequence).

On this clonotype itself: Being one base from a much bigger clone, this may be a read error. The rearrangement links TRBV29-1 to TRBJ2-1, with 8 bases lining up with TRBD1. Per the germline V gene, CDR1 is SQVTM and CDR2 is ANQGSEA. The CDR3 sequence is 16 residues long. V was pared by 0 bases and J by 5 bases, with 9 bases of the junction left unmatched. CDR3 nucleotide sequence: TGCAGCGTTGAAGATCCGGACAGGGTTTCCCACAATGAGCAGTTCTTC. It specifies CSVEDPDRVSHNEQFF.

This clonotype was seen repeatedly, ten times or more. The chain links TRBV19 to TRBJ1-1; D gene uncertain. This CDR3 has 15 residues. V shed 0 bases and J shed 2 bases, with 10 bases lying between them. Germline V gene sequence: CDR1 LNHDA, CDR2 SQIVND (reference sequence). CDR3 nucleotides: TGTGCCAGTAGTATAGATGTGGGCCGCAACACTGAAGCTTTCTTT. Its protein is CASSIDVGRNTEAFF.

Details on this clonotype: Its ends do not fully match the called genes, so a read error is possible. This chain links TRBV6-2 or TRBV6-3 with TRBJ2-3; D may be TRBD2 (5 bases). This CDR3 spans 13 amino acids. CDR1 and CDR2 (germline): MNHEY, SVGEGT. The CDR3 is CASRPPSGVEHDF. CDR3 nucleotides: TGTGCCAGCAGGCCGCCGAGCGGCGTGGAGCATGATTTT.

This clonotype was recorded many times. The chain joins TRBV29-1 to TRBJ2-5; D may be TRBD1 (6 bases). The CDR3 contains 15 residues. Germline loops: CDR1 SQVTM, CDR2 ANQGSEA. The V and J ends lost 3 bases and 2 bases respectively, with 16 bases between them. CDR3 in amino acids: CSVESRGHLQETQYF. CDR3 sequence (DNA): TGCAGCGTTGAGTCCCGGGGACACCTGCAAGAGACCCAGTACTTC.